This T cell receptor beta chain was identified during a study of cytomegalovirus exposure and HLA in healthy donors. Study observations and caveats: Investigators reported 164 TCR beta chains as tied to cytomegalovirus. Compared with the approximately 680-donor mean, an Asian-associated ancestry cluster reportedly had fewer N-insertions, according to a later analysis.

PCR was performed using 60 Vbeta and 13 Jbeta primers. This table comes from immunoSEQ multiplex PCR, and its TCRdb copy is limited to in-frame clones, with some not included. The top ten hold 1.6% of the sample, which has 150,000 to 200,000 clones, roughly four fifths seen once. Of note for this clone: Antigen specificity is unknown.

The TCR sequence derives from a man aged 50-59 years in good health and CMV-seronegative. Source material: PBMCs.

The CDR3, as DNA: TGTGCCAGCTCAAAGGACAGGTTCATTGGGAACGAGCAGTACTTC. Translation gives CASSKDRFIGNEQYF. The V gene is TRBV18, the J gene TRBJ2-7; the match to TRBD1 covers 7 bases. V lost 5 bases and J lost 5; bases outside the gene matches: 12. The CDR3 is 15 amino acids. Germline V lookup: CDR1 KGHSH, CDR2 LQKENI.